The sequence of this TCR beta chain was determined in a study of T cell responses to AZD1222 COVID-19 vaccine. General study points: Spike-specific TCR breadth and depth both grew after two AZD1222 doses.

In regard to this clone: Its antigen is not identified.

Trimming took 7 bases from V and 7 from J; bases not matched to a gene: 5. Germline lookup yields CDR1 ENHRY and CDR2 SYGVKD. The CDR3 extends over 14 amino acids. Using immunoSEQ multiplex PCR, the repertoire was profiled, and TCRdb retains in-frame clones only, with some absent. The sample has tens of thousands of clones, 80% to 90% seen once. The genes are TRBV10-3 and TRBJ2-1, with TRBD2 identical over 12 bases. The TCR comes from an adult in good health. Sequenced here: peripheral blood, sampled on day 0 of AZD1222 vaccination. The CDR3 DNA follows: TGTGCCATCAAACCTAGCGGGAGGGGGAATGAGCAGTTCTTC. Its protein is CAIKPSGRGNEQFF.